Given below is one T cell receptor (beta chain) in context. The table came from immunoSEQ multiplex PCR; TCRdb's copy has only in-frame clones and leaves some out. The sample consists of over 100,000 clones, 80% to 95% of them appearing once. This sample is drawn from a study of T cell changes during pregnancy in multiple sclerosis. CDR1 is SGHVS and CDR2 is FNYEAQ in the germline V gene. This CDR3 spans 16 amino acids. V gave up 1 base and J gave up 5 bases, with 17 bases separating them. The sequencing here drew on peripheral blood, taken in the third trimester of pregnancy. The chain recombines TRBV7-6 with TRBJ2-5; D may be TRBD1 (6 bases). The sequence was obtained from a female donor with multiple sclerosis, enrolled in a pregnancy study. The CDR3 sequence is CASSLGGQGSRETQYF. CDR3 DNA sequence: TGTGCCAGCAGCTTAGGGGGGCAGGGGAGTAGGGAGACCCAGTACTTC.